This entry describes one TCR beta chain. Its specificity is unknown. Documented treatment: around 19 received Ad26.COV2.S at low or high dose, single or two shots; about 5 received placebo; per-sample allocation not given. At day 63 after the first vaccine or placebo injection, samples were drawn. The data originate from a study of Ad26.COV2.S vaccination and SARS-CoV-2 variants. About the study: By the intramuscular route, Ad26.COV2.S was given once, or twice 56 days apart.

Points from the study as a whole: Researchers cautioned that TCR breadth and depth analyses may have underestimated total T cell responses. The breadth of spike-specific CD8+ and CD4+ T cell responses after vaccination was reportedly substantial.

TCRdb keeps only in-frame clones here, not all; method: immunoSEQ multiplex PCR. The sample yields just over 350,000 clones, 80% to 90% seen once. The specimen was peripheral blood, collected in a trial of Ad26.COV2.S vaccine versus placebo. This clonotype was obtained from a person between 18 and 65 years old who received the Ad26.COV2.S COVID-19 vaccine or a placebo.

CDR3 nucleotides: TGTGCCAGCAGTACGGCTAGCGGGAACACAGATACGCAGTATTTT. Translated: CASSTASGNTDTQYF. The chain uses TRBV28 and TRBJ2-3; 9 bases line up with TRBD2. CDR3 size: 15 residues. CDR1 MDHEN and CDR2 SYDVKM come from the germline V gene. Trimming at V came to 5 bases and at J to 2 bases, leaving 5 bases not matched to a gene.